These 3 T cell receptor beta chains came from one sample sequenced in a study of shared clonotypes between healthy human individuals. Data came from immunoSEQ multiplex PCR; TCRdb stores just in-frame clones and leaves some out. The sample yields millions of clones, around nine tenths seen once. Sequenced input: naive CD4+ T cells sorted from blood. Sample subset: CD45RA+ positively selected. These receptors all come from a man younger than 35 in good health.

V usage is TRBV2 and J usage is TRBJ2-1, with a tentative D call TRBD2 (5 bases). This CDR3 region has 15 residues. From germline, CDR1 is SNHLY and CDR2 FYNNEI. V was cut by 7 bases and J by 2 bases, with 15 bases left in between. CDR3 sequence reads: CASIEGGTTYNEQFF. The CDR3 DNA reads as TGTGCCAGCATTGAGGGCGGTACCACCTACAATGAGCAGTTCTTC.

The rearrangement uses TRBV30 and TRBJ1-4, with TRBD1 matching over 9 bases. This CDR3 is 15 amino acids long. The V gene's germline CDR1 is GTSNPN and CDR2 SVGIG (reference sequence). V was pared by 2 bases and J by 5 bases, with 6 bases of the junction left unmatched. DNA for the CDR3: TGTGCCTGGAGTACCCGGGACAGGGAAAATGAAAAACTGTTTTTT. Residues: CAWSTRDRENEKLFF.

This CDR3 reads CASSEERTTDTQYF. The CDR3 DNA sequence: TGCGCCAGCAGCGAGGAGCGGACCACAGATACGCAGTATTTT. This chain joins TRBV5-1 and TRBJ2-3, with D perhaps matching TRBD2 (5 bases). CDR1 and CDR2 (germline): SGHRS, YFSETQ. Trimming took 4 bases from V and 2 from J, leaving 11 bases between them. The CDR3 spans 14 residues.